The clone carrying this TCR beta chain was detected once. The CDR3 runs 14 residues. Germline CDR1 is SNHLY and CDR2 is FYNNEI. Trimming cost V 3 bases and J 5 bases; bases outside gene matches: 5. This record belongs to a study of cytomegalovirus exposure and HLA in healthy donors. The primer mix had 60 Vbeta and 13 Jbeta primers. Some clones are missing from TCRdb's copy, which holds only in-frame ones; the method was immunoSEQ multiplex PCR. The table lists over 250,000 clones, roughly 90% of them singletons. Sequenced sample: PBMCs. V and J are TRBV2 and TRBJ2-5, with 8 positions matching TRBD2. The origin of this receptor is a middle-aged man in good health and CMV-seropositive. The CDR3 loop is CASSDSPGGETQYF. In DNA, the CDR3 is TGTGCCAGCAGTGACTCGCCGGGAGGGGAGACCCAGTACTTC. Complete variable domain (other parts from reference TRBV2 and TRBJ2-5): EPEVTQTPSHQVTQMGQEVILRCVPISNHLYFYWYRQILGQKVEFLVSFYNNEISEKSEIFDDQFSVERPDGSNFTLKIRSTKLEDSAMYFCASSDSPGGETQYFGPGTRLLVL.